The rows below give T cell receptor beta chains drawn from one sample of a study of blood T cell repertoires in COVID-19. Some clones are missing from TCRdb's copy, which holds only in-frame ones; the method was immunoSEQ multiplex PCR. The sample records 160,000 or so clones, more than 70% being singletons. Specimen: PBMCs or T cells enriched from blood (not recorded which). The receptors derive from a man aged 40-55 years who had recovered from COVID-19. The CDR3 runs from the conserved cysteine through the conserved F or W. A D gene is named only where the DNA matches it firmly. Clone size, where shown, is once, few, many, or a class for clones that have expanded.

abundance: few; len: 14; d_gene: TRBD2; j_gene: TRBJ2-7; v_gene: TRBV11-2; CDR3nt: TGTGCCAGCAGCCAGCGGGGGGGTGCCTACGAGCAGTACTTC; CDR3aa: CASSQRGGAYEQYF
abundance: -; len: 14; d_gene: -; j_gene: TRBJ1-1; v_gene: TRBV6-5; CDR3nt: TGTGCCAGCAGCTCGGACACCTGGAACACTGAAGCTTTCTTT; CDR3aa: CASSSDTWNTEAFF
abundance: -; len: 14; d_gene: -; j_gene: TRBJ1-1; v_gene: TRBV6-2/TRBV6-3; CDR3nt: TGTGCCAGCAGTGGTTCAGGCCGTGACACTGAAGCTTTCTTT; CDR3aa: CASSGSGRDTEAFF
abundance: -; len: 16; d_gene: TRBD1; j_gene: TRBJ2-5; v_gene: TRBV9; CDR3nt: TGTGCCAGCAGCGTGGGGGTGAAAGGGGGCTTGGAGACCCAGTACTTC; CDR3aa: CASSVGVKGGLETQYF
abundance: -; len: 14; d_gene: TRBD1; j_gene: TRBJ2-7; v_gene: TRBV10-3; CDR3nt: TGTGCCATCAGCACGACAGGGGATACTGGCGAGCAGTACTTC; CDR3aa: CAISTTGDTGEQYF
abundance: -; len: 13; d_gene: TRBD1; j_gene: TRBJ2-7; v_gene: TRBV7-9; CDR3nt: TGTGCCAGCAACCTCCGGGACAGCGCCGCGCAGTACTTC; CDR3aa: CASNLRDSAAQYF
abundance: -; len: 13; d_gene: -; j_gene: TRBJ2-1; v_gene: TRBV25-1; CDR3nt: TGTGCCAGCAGCTATTTGACAGCCCATGAGCAGTTCTTC; CDR3aa: CASSYLTAHEQFF
abundance: -; len: 16; d_gene: TRBD2; j_gene: TRBJ2-5; v_gene: TRBV5-1; CDR3nt: TGCGCCAGCAGCTTGGGCCCCGGACTAGCGGGGGAGACCCAGTACTTC; CDR3aa: CASSLGPGLAGETQYF
abundance: -; len: 18; d_gene: TRBD1; j_gene: TRBJ1-2; v_gene: TRBV6-4; CDR3nt: TGTGCCAGCAGTGACCAACGGACAGGGCCTCCCTCTAACTATGGCTACACCTTC; CDR3aa: CASSDQRTGPPSNYGYTF
abundance: -; len: 14; d_gene: TRBD1; j_gene: TRBJ2-1; v_gene: TRBV5-1; CDR3nt: TGCGCCAGCAGCTTGGCCCCAGGGGGCAATGAGCAGTTCTTC; CDR3aa: CASSLAPGGNEQFF
abundance: -; len: 15; d_gene: TRBD1; j_gene: TRBJ1-5; v_gene: TRBV5-1; CDR3nt: TGCGCCAGCAGCTCCGGGACAGGTGGCAATCAGCCCCAGCATTTT; CDR3aa: CASSSGTGGNQPQHF
abundance: many; len: 15; d_gene: -; j_gene: TRBJ1-2; v_gene: TRBV5-5; CDR3nt: TGTGCCAGCAGTCCCTCTAGGGGTGTGGGCTATGGCTACACCTTC; CDR3aa: CASSPSRGVGYGYTF
abundance: -; len: 15; d_gene: -; j_gene: TRBJ2-5; v_gene: TRBV30; CDR3nt: TGTGCCTGGAGTTTTGGGGGGGGCAGTCAAGAGACCCAGTACTTC; CDR3aa: CAWSFGGGSQETQYF
abundance: -; len: 17; d_gene: -; j_gene: TRBJ1-6; v_gene: TRBV5-1; CDR3nt: TGCGCCAGCAGCCCCCGCCCGACAGACTCCTATAATTCACCCCTCCACTTT; CDR3aa: CASSPRPTDSYNSPLHF
abundance: once; len: 15; d_gene: -; j_gene: TRBJ1-1; v_gene: TRBV11-2; CDR3nt: TGTGCCAGCAGCCCATCGACGGGATCGAGGGCTGAAGCTTTCTTT; CDR3aa: CASSPSTGSRAEAFF
abundance: few; len: 14; d_gene: -; j_gene: TRBJ2-2; v_gene: TRBV7-7; CDR3nt: TGTGCCAGCAGCGGCCCAGCGAACACCGGGGAGCTGTTTTTT; CDR3aa: CASSGPANTGELFF
abundance: -; len: 18; d_gene: TRBD1; j_gene: TRBJ1-5; v_gene: TRBV4-2; CDR3nt: TGTGCCAGCAGCCGTCAGGCCGAAGGACAGGGTGGGAATCAGCCCCAGCATTTT; CDR3aa: CASSRQAEGQGGNQPQHF
abundance: few; len: 13; d_gene: -; j_gene: TRBJ1-1; v_gene: TRBV5-1; CDR3nt: TGCGCCAGCAGCTTTACGGGTGGGACTGAAGCTTTCTTT; CDR3aa: CASSFTGGTEAFF
abundance: few; len: 15; d_gene: TRBD2; j_gene: TRBJ2-2; v_gene: TRBV19; CDR3nt: TGTGCCAGTAGACTAAGCGGGGGTGGCACCGGGGAGCTGTTTTTT; CDR3aa: CASRLSGGGTGELFF
abundance: -; len: 16; d_gene: TRBD2; j_gene: TRBJ2-3; v_gene: TRBV2; CDR3nt: TGTGCCAGCGTTGCGGGACTAGCGGGGGGAGGGGATACGCAGTATTTT; CDR3aa: CASVAGLAGGGDTQYF
abundance: -; len: 16; d_gene: TRBD1; j_gene: TRBJ1-2; v_gene: TRBV7-8; CDR3nt: TGTGCCAGCAGCCCGAGGGGACAGCAACGTCTCTATGGCTACACCTTC; CDR3aa: CASSPRGQQRLYGYTF
abundance: -; len: 15; d_gene: -; j_gene: TRBJ2-1; v_gene: TRBV10-2; CDR3nt: TGCGCCAGCACCCACAGGGAACCTACTTTCGATGAGCAGTTCTTC; CDR3aa: CASTHREPTFDEQFF
abundance: -; len: 16; d_gene: TRBD2; j_gene: TRBJ2-2; v_gene: TRBV5-4; CDR3nt: TGTGCCAGTTCTAGCGGCGCCGCGAGAGGCACCGGGGAGCTGTTTTTT; CDR3aa: CASSSGAARGTGELFF
abundance: once; len: 15; d_gene: -; j_gene: TRBJ2-3; v_gene: TRBV19; CDR3nt: TGTGCCAGTAGTATAGTCGGACATAGCACAGATACGCAGTATTTT; CDR3aa: CASSIVGHSTDTQYF
abundance: -; len: 13; d_gene: -; j_gene: TRBJ1-1; v_gene: TRBV5-6; CDR3nt: TGTGCCAGCAGCTTGGGTTGGGGGGCTGAAGCTTTCTTT; CDR3aa: CASSLGWGAEAFF
abundance: -; len: 17; d_gene: -; j_gene: TRBJ1-4; v_gene: TRBV7-8; CDR3nt: TGTGCCAGCAGAAGAGACAGGTTGGGGCCAACTAATGAAAAACTGTTTTTT; CDR3aa: CASRRDRLGPTNEKLFF
abundance: -; len: 15; d_gene: TRBD2; j_gene: TRBJ2-4; v_gene: TRBV4-1; CDR3nt: TGCGCCAGCAGCCAGGAACGGACTAGAGGAAACATTCAGTACTTC; CDR3aa: CASSQERTRGNIQYF